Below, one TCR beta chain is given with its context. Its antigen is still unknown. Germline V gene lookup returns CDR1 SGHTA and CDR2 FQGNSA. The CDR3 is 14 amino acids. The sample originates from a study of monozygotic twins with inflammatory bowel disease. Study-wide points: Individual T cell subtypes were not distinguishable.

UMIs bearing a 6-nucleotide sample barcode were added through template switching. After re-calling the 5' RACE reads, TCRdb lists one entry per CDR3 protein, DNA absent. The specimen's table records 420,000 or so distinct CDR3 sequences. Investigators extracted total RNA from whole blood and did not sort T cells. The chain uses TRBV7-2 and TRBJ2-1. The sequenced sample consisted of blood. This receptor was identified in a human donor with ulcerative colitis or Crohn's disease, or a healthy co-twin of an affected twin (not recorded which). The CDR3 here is CASSFLSQRGEQFF. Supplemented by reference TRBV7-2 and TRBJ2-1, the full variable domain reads GAGVSQSPSNKVTEKGKDVELRCDPISGHTALYWYRQSLGQGLEFLIYFQGNSAPDKSGLPSDRFSAERTGGSVSTLTIQRTQQEDSAVYLCASSFLSQRGEQFFGPGTRLTVL.